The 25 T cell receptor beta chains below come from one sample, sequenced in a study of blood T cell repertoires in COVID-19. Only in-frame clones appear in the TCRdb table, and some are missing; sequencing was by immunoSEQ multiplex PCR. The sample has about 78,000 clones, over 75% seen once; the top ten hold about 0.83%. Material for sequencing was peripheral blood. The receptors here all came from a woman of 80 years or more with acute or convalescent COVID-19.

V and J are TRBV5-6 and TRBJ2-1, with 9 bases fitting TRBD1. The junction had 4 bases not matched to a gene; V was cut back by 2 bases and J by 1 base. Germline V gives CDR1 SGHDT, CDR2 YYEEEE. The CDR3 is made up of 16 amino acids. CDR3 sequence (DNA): TGTGCCAGCAGCTTAGCGGACAGGGGTTCCTACAATGAGCAGTTCTTC. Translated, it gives CASSLADRGSYNEQFF.

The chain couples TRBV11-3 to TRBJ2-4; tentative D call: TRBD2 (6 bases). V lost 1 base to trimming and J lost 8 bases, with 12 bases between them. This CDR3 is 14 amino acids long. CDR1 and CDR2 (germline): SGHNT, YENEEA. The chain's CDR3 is CASSLGMGGDIQYF. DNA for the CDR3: TGTGCCAGCAGCTTAGGGATGGGGGGTGACATTCAGTACTTC. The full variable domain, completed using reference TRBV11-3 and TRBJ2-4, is EAGVVQSPRYKIIEKKQPVAFWCNPISGHNTLYWYLQNLGQGPELLIRYENEEAVDDSQLPKDRFSAERLKGVDSTLKIQPAELGDSAVYLCASSLGMGGDIQYFGAGTRLSVL.

CDR3 sequence: CASSMNREGQPQHF. CDR3 sequence (DNA): TGTGCCAGTAGTATGAACAGGGAGGGTCAGCCCCAGCATTTT. The chain uses TRBV19 and TRBJ1-5, with TRBD1 as a possible D gene (6 bases). The CDR3 is made up of 14 amino acids. Germline lookup yields CDR1 LNHDA and CDR2 SQIVND (reference sequence). The ends were cut back, 3 bases at V and 6 bases at J, with 12 bases in the middle. Variable domain in full (rest from reference TRBV19 and TRBJ1-5): DGGITQSPKYLFRKEGQNVTLSCEQNLNHDAMYWYRQDPGQGLRLIYYSQIVNDFQKGDIAEGYSVSREKKESFPLTVTSAQKNPTAFYLCASSMNREGQPQHFGDGTRLSIL.

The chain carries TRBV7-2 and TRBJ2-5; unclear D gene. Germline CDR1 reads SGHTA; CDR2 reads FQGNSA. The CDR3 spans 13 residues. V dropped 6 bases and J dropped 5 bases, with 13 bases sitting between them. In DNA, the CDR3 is TGTGCCAGCAGTGGCCGGGTCCGGGAGACCCAGTACTTC. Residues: CASSGRVRETQYF.

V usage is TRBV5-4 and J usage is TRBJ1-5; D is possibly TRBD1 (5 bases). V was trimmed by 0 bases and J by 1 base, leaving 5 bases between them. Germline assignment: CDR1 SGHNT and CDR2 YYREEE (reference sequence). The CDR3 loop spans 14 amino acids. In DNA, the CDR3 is TGTGCCAGCAGCTTGGCAGGGAGCAATCAGCCCCAGCATTTT. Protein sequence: CASSLAGSNQPQHF.

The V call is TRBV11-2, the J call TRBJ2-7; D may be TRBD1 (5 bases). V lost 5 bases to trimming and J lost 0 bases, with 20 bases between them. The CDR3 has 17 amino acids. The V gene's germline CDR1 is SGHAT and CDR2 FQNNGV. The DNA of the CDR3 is TGTGCCAGCAGCCAACAGGCGGCCCCGCGAAGCTCCTACGAGCAGTACTTC. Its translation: CASSQQAAPRSSYEQYF.

Here the CDR3 DNA reads TGTGCCAGCAGCTCAGGGGCCCCCGGGAATTCACCCCTCCACTTT. This encodes CASSSGAPGNSPLHF. This rearrangement joins TRBV5-5 to TRBJ1-6, with D perhaps TRBD1 (6 bases). CDR1 is SGHKS, CDR2 YYEKEE, per germline (reference sequence). The V end was cut by 3 bases, the J end by 7 bases, with 14 bases between. The CDR3 contains 15 residues.

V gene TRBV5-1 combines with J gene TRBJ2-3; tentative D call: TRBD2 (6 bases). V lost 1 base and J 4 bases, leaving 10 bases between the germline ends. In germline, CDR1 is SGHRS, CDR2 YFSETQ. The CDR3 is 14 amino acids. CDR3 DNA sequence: TGCGCCAGCAGCTTGCCGCCGGGGGCAGATACGCAGTATTTT. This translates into CASSLPPGADTQYF.

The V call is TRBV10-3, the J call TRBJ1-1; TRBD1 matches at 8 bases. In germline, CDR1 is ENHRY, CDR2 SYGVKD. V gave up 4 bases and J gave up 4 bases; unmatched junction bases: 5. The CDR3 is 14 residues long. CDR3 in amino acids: CAISGRDRGTEAFF. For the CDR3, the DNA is TGTGCCATCAGTGGACGAGACAGGGGCACTGAAGCTTTCTTT.

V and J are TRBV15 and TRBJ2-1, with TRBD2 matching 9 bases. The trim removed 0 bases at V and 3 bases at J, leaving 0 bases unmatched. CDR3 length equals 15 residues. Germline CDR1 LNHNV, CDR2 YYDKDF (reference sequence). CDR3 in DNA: TGTGCCACCAGCAGAGAGCGGGGGGGCTACAATGAGCAGTTCTTC. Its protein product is CATSRERGGYNEQFF.

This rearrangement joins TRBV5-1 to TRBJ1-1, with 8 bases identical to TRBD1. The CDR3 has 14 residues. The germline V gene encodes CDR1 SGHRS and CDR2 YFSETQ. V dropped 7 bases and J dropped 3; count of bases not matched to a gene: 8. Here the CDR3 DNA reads TGCGCCAGCGCCCAGGGGGCGCGTGACACTGAAGCTTTCTTT. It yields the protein CASAQGARDTEAFF.

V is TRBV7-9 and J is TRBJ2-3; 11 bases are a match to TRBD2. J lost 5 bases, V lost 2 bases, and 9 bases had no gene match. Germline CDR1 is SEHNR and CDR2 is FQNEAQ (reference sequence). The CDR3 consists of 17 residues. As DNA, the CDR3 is TGTGCCAGCAGCTTAACCCCAGGACTAGCGGGTCTAGATACGCAGTATTTT. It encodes CASSLTPGLAGLDTQYF.

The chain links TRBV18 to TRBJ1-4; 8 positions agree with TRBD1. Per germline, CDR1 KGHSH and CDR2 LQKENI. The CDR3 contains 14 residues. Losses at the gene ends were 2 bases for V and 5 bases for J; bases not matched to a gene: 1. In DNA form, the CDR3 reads TGTGCCAGCTCACCAGGGGACAGGAATGAAAAACTGTTTTTT. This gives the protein CASSPGDRNEKLFF.

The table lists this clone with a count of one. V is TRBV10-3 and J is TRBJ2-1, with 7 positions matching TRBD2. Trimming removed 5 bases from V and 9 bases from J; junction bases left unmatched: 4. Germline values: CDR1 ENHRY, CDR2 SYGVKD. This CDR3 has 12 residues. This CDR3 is CAISSGDGEQFF. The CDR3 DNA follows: TGTGCCATCAGTAGCGGGGATGGTGAGCAGTTCTTC.

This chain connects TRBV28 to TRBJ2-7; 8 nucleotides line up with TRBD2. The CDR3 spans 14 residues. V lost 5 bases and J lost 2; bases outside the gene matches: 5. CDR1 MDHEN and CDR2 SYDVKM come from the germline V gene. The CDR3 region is CASSPGLAPYEQYF. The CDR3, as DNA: TGTGCCAGCAGTCCTGGACTAGCTCCCTACGAGCAGTACTTC.

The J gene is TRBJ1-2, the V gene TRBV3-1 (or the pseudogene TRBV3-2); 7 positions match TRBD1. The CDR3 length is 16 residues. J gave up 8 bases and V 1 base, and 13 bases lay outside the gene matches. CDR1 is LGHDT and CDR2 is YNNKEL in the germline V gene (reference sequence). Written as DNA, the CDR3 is TGTGCCAGCAGCCAAGTAGCGGGGACAGCTAGTGGGGGCTACACCTTC. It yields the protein CASSQVAGTASGGYTF.

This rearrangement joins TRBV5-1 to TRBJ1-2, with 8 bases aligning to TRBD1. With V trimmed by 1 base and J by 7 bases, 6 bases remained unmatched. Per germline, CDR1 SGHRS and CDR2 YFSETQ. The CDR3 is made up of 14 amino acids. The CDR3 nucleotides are TGCGCCAGCAGCTTGTTCCCAGGGGGCGCTGGCTACACCTTC. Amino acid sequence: CASSLFPGGAGYTF.

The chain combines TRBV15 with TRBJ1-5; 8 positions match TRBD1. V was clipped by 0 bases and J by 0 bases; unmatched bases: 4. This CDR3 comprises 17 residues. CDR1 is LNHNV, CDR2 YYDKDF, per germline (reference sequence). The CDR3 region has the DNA TGTGCCACCAGCAGAGAAAGGACAGGGTATAGCAATCAGCCCCAGCATTTT. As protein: CATSRERTGYSNQPQHF. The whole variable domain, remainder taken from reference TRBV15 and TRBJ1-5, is DAMVIQNPRYQVTQFGKPVTLSCSQTLNHNVMYWYQQKSSQAPKLLFHYYDKDFNNEADTPDNFQSRRPNTSFCFLDIRSPGLGDTAMYLCATSRERTGYSNQPQHFGDGTRLSIL.

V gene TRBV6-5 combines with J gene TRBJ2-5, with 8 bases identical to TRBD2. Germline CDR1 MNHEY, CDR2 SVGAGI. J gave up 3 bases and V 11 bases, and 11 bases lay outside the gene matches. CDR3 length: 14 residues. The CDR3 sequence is CAGQAGVGEETQYF. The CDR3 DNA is TGTGCCGGTCAAGCGGGAGTGGGTGAAGAGACCCAGTACTTC.

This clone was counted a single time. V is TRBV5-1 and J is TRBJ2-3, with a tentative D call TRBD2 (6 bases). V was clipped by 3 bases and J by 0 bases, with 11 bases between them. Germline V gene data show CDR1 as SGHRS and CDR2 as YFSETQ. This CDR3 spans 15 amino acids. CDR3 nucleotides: TGCGCCAGCAGCTCGGGACTCGCTAGCACAGATACGCAGTATTTT. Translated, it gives CASSSGLASTDTQYF.

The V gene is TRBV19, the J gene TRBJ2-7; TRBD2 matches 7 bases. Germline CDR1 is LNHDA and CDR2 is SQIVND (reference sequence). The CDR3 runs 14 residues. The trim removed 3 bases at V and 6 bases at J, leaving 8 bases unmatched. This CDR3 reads CASSIGEGLGEQYF. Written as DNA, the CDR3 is TGTGCCAGTAGTATCGGGGAGGGCTTGGGCGAGCAGTACTTC.

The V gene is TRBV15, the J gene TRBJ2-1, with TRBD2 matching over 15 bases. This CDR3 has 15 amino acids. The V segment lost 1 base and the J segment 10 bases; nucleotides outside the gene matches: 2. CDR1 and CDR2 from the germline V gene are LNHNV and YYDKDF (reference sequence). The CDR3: CATSRAGTSGGEQFF. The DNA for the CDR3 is TGTGCCACCAGCAGAGCCGGGACTAGCGGGGGGGAGCAGTTCTTC. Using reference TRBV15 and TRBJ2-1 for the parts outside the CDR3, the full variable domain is DAMVIQNPRYQVTQFGKPVTLSCSQTLNHNVMYWYQQKSSQAPKLLFHYYDKDFNNEADTPDNFQSRRPNTSFCFLDIRSPGLGDTAMYLCATSRAGTSGGEQFFGPGTRLTVL.

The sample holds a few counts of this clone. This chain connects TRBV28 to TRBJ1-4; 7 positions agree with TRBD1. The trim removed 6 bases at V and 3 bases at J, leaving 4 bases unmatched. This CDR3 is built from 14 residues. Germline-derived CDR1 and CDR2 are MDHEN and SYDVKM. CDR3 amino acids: CASREGAANEKLFF. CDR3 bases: TGTGCCAGCAGAGAGGGGGCAGCTAATGAAAAACTGTTTTTT.

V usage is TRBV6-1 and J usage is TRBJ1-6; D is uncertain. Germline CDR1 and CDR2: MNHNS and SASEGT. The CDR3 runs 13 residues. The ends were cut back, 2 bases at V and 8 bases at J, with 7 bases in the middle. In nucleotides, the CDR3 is TGTGCCAGCAGTGAAAGGAGTTATTCACCCCTCCACTTT. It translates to CASSERSYSPLHF.

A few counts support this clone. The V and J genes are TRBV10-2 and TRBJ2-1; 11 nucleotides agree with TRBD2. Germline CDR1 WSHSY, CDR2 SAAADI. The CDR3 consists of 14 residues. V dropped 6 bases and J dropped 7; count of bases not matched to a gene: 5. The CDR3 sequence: CASRLAGGGNEQFF. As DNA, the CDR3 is TGCGCCAGCAGATTAGCGGGAGGGGGAAATGAGCAGTTCTTC.